This T cell receptor beta chain was obtained from a study of cytomegalovirus exposure and HLA in healthy donors. Notes on the study in general: Later analysis revealed greater clonal expansion in HLA-associated TCR beta chains than in equally common others.

There are 15 residues in the CDR3. V trimming: 2 bases; J trimming: 4 bases; junction bases outside the gene matches: 4. Germline V gene lookup returns CDR1 SGDLS and CDR2 YYNGEE. The PCR was carried out with 60 Vbeta primers and 13 Jbeta primers. TCRdb's table, derived via immunoSEQ multiplex PCR, lists solely in-frame clones and lacks some. Found here are around 180,000 clones, 87% of them singletons; the top ten hold approximately 0.23%. Notes on this clone: The antigen is undetermined. Distinct nucleotide sequences in the sample also encode this CDR3.

The J gene is TRBJ2-1, the V gene TRBV9; 9 bases are a match to TRBD2. This receptor was taken from a girl in the first two years of life in good health and CMV-seronegative. The sequenced sample was PBMCs. CDR3: CASSVGGREYNEQFF. CDR3 nucleotides: TGTGCCAGCAGCGTTGGCGGGAGGGAGTACAATGAGCAGTTCTTC.